The clone carrying this TCR beta chain was observed a few times. CDR3 length: 17 amino acids. Trimming cost V 0 bases and J 0 bases; bases outside gene matches: 7. The germline V gene encodes CDR1 LGHNA and CDR2 YSLEER. The authors reverse transcribed all of the isolated RNA, so sequencing captured expressed TCRB transcripts. TCRdb keeps only in-frame clones here, not all; method: immunoSEQ multiplex PCR. The profile shows a few hundred thousand clones, around 16% of them singletons. The data belong to a study of beta chain features in type 1 diabetes. V usage is TRBV4-3 and J usage is TRBJ1-2; 7 bases are a match to TRBD1. Sequencing was carried out using naive CD4+ T cells from blood. The source is a woman between 18 and 30 years old in good health. In DNA form, the CDR3 reads TGCGCCAGCAGCCAAGAAATGGACAGGACAGCTAACTATGGCTACACCTTC. This translates into CASSQEMDRTANYGYTF.